A selection of T cell receptor beta chains follows, all from one sample in a study of blood T cell repertoires in COVID-19. The assay was immunoSEQ multiplex PCR, and TCRdb's table has in-frame clones only and misses some. Among around 150,000 clones listed, 60% to 85% were seen once. Sequences were obtained from peripheral blood. All receptors derive from a woman aged 80 or over with active or convalescent COVID-19. Both conserved end residues are part of each CDR3. A D gene is named only where the DNA matches it firmly. Size tells how often a clone was seen (once, few, many) or the class of an expanded clone, and some rows leave it out.

v_call: TRBV2
j_call: TRBJ2-3
clone_size: .
d_call: TRBD2
cdr3_nt: TGTGCCAGCGGGGAGCGGGGCCGCACAGATACGCAGTATTTT
cdr3_aa: CASGERGRTDTQYF

v_call: TRBV7-9
j_call: TRBJ1-3
clone_size: .
d_call: TRBD1
cdr3_nt: TGTGCCAGCAGCTTAGTTGGGACAGAGAACACCATATATTTT
cdr3_aa: CASSLVGTENTIYF

v_call: TRBV19
j_call: TRBJ1-3
clone_size: few
d_call: .
cdr3_nt: TGTGCCAGTAGTTCCGGACAGTTCGGCTCTGGAAACACCATATATTTT
cdr3_aa: CASSSGQFGSGNTIYF

v_call: TRBV7-9
j_call: TRBJ1-1
clone_size: .
d_call: TRBD1
cdr3_nt: TGTGCCAGCAGCTCAAACCGGGACAGGTCTATCGGAGGCACTGAAGCTTTCTTT
cdr3_aa: CASSSNRDRSIGGTEAFF

v_call: TRBV5-6
j_call: TRBJ2-3
clone_size: few
d_call: TRBD1
cdr3_nt: TGTGCCAGCAGCAAAAGACAGGGTAAGCATTCAGATACGCAGTATTTT
cdr3_aa: CASSKRQGKHSDTQYF

v_call: TRBV6-2/TRBV6-3
j_call: TRBJ2-7
clone_size: .
d_call: .
cdr3_nt: TGTGCCAGCAGCCGTGACTTGGGTGAGCAGTACTTC
cdr3_aa: CASSRDLGEQYF

v_call: TRBV11-2
j_call: TRBJ2-1
clone_size: .
d_call: .
cdr3_nt: TGTGCCAGCAGCTTAGGGACAGCCTCCTACAATGAGCAGTTCTTC
cdr3_aa: CASSLGTASYNEQFF

v_call: TRBV6-6
j_call: TRBJ1-1
clone_size: once
d_call: .
cdr3_nt: TGTGCCAGCAGTTACAAGGGGACTTTAACTGAAGCTTTCTTT
cdr3_aa: CASSYKGTLTEAFF

v_call: TRBV27
j_call: TRBJ2-7
clone_size: .
d_call: TRBD1
cdr3_nt: TGTGCCAGCAGTCCGCGACAGGGAATCTACGAGCAGTACTTC
cdr3_aa: CASSPRQGIYEQYF

v_call: TRBV19
j_call: TRBJ2-4
clone_size: .
d_call: TRBD2
cdr3_nt: TGTGCCAGTACCGAACTAGCGGGGGGGCGGCACATTCAGTACTTC
cdr3_aa: CASTELAGGRHIQYF

v_call: TRBV10-3
j_call: TRBJ2-7
clone_size: .
d_call: .
cdr3_nt: TGTGCCATCAGTGAGAGACCGGGGAGATCCTACGAGCAGTACTTC
cdr3_aa: CAISERPGRSYEQYF

v_call: TRBV6-5
j_call: TRBJ1-5
clone_size: .
d_call: .
cdr3_nt: TGTGCCAGCAGTAGGGACGTCAGGGGTCAGCCCCAGCATTTT
cdr3_aa: CASSRDVRGQPQHF

v_call: TRBV6-4
j_call: TRBJ2-7
clone_size: .
d_call: TRBD2
cdr3_nt: TGTGCCAGCAGTGACTCGGACCGTAGCGGGGGCCACGAGCAGTACTTC
cdr3_aa: CASSDSDRSGGHEQYF

v_call: TRBV14
j_call: TRBJ2-3
clone_size: medium-sized
d_call: .
cdr3_nt: TGTGCCAGCAGCCAAGGGGGTCTAGCTAGCACAGATACGCAGTATTTT
cdr3_aa: CASSQGGLASTDTQYF

v_call: TRBV3-1/TRBV3-2
j_call: TRBJ2-3
clone_size: .
d_call: TRBD1
cdr3_nt: TGTGCCAGCAGCCAAGTTCAGGGGGCAGATACGCAGTATTTT
cdr3_aa: CASSQVQGADTQYF

v_call: TRBV5-1
j_call: TRBJ1-4
clone_size: .
d_call: .
cdr3_nt: TGCGCCAGCAGCTTGGCTGTTAATGAAAAACTGTTTTTT
cdr3_aa: CASSLAVNEKLFF

v_call: TRBV5-4
j_call: TRBJ1-2
clone_size: .
d_call: .
cdr3_nt: TGTGCCAGCAGTCTACACTCGGGGTGGAGTGGCTACACCTTC
cdr3_aa: CASSLHSGWSGYTF

v_call: TRBV21-1
j_call: TRBJ2-1
clone_size: .
d_call: .
cdr3_nt: TGTGCCAGCAGCAGGGGGACTCTCCGCGGGTTCTACAATGAGCAGTTCTTC
cdr3_aa: CASSRGTLRGFYNEQFF

v_call: TRBV7-2
j_call: TRBJ2-1
clone_size: .
d_call: TRBD2
cdr3_nt: TGTGCCAGCAGCAGAGGGACTAGCGGGAATCCCTCCTACAATGAGCAGTTCTTC
cdr3_aa: CASSRGTSGNPSYNEQFF

v_call: TRBV5-1
j_call: TRBJ2-5
clone_size: .
d_call: .
cdr3_nt: TGCGCCAGCAGCTTTTCAGACAGGACACAAGAGACCCAGTACTTC
cdr3_aa: CASSFSDRTQETQYF

v_call: TRBV4-3
j_call: TRBJ1-4
clone_size: .
d_call: .
cdr3_nt: TGCGCCAGCAGCCGCAGTGGGGGCGGCGAAAAACTGTTTTTT
cdr3_aa: CASSRSGGGEKLFF

v_call: TRBV20-1
j_call: TRBJ1-2
clone_size: .
d_call: .
cdr3_nt: TGCACCGGCACAAGGGGCTATGGCTACACCTTC
cdr3_aa: CTGTRGYGYTF

v_call: TRBV4-1
j_call: TRBJ1-1
clone_size: many
d_call: .
cdr3_nt: TGCGCCAGCAGCCGCGACAGGTGGACTGAAGCTTTCTTT
cdr3_aa: CASSRDRWTEAFF

v_call: TRBV2
j_call: TRBJ1-4
clone_size: .
d_call: .
cdr3_nt: TGTGCCAGCAAGGCAGGGTCGTCCGAAAAACTGTTTTTT
cdr3_aa: CASKAGSSEKLFF

v_call: TRBV10-2
j_call: TRBJ1-4
clone_size: .
d_call: .
cdr3_nt: TGCGCCAGCCACGGTGAAAAACTGTTTTTT
cdr3_aa: CASHGEKLFF

v_call: TRBV4-3
j_call: TRBJ1-5
clone_size: .
d_call: .
cdr3_nt: TGCGCCAGCAGCCAAGGCAGGGGCAATCAGCCCCAGCATTTT
cdr3_aa: CASSQGRGNQPQHF

v_call: TRBV6-2/TRBV6-3
j_call: TRBJ2-3
clone_size: once
d_call: .
cdr3_nt: TGTGCCAGCAGGCCTCGGGGGACGGACGACACAGATACGCAGTATTTT
cdr3_aa: CASRPRGTDDTDTQYF

v_call: TRBV4-3
j_call: TRBJ1-6
clone_size: .
d_call: .
cdr3_nt: TGCGCCAGCAGCCAACGGGGGCGGGAGGGGTTACCCCTCCACTTT
cdr3_aa: CASSQRGREGLPLHF

v_call: TRBV5-1
j_call: TRBJ1-2
clone_size: once
d_call: .
cdr3_nt: TGCGCCAGCAGCGCGGGGTTTGTGGATGGCTACACCTTC
cdr3_aa: CASSAGFVDGYTF

v_call: TRBV27
j_call: TRBJ1-5
clone_size: .
d_call: .
cdr3_nt: TGTGTTAGCGGGAGGGGCCGGGTCAGCAATCAGCCCCAGCATTTT
cdr3_aa: CVSGRGRVSNQPQHF